This T cell receptor (beta chain) was sequenced in a study of siplizumab effects on memory and regulatory T cells. The germline CDR1 and CDR2 sequences are MDHEN and SYDVKM. The CDR3 consists of 11 residues. The V and J ends lost 5 bases and 5 bases respectively, with 4 bases between them. Measured with immunoSEQ multiplex PCR; TCRdb has only the in-frame clones, and not every one. The table records about 85,000 clones, 95% of them present only once. The V and J genes are TRBV28 and TRBJ2-1; D is undetermined. The material sequenced was CD8+ T cells sorted from blood. The TCR originated in a human donor in good health. CDR3 loop: CASSQNNEQFF. The CDR3 nucleotides are TGTGCCAGCAGTCAAAACAATGAGCAGTTCTTC.